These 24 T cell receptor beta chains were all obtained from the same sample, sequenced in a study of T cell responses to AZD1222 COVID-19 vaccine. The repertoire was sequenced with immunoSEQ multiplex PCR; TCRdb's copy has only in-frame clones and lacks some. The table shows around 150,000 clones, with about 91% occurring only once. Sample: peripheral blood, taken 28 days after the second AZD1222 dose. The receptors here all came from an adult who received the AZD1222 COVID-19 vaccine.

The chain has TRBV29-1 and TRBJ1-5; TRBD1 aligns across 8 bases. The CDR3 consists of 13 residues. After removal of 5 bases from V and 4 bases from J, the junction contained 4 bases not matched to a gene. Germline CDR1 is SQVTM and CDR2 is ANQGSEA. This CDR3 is CSVYQGANQPQHF. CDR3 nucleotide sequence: TGCAGCGTTTATCAGGGGGCGAATCAGCCCCAGCATTTT.

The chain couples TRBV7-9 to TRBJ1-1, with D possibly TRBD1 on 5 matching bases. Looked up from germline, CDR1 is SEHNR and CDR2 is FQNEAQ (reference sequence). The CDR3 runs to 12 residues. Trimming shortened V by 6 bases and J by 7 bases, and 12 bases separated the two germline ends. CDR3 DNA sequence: TGTGCCAGCAGTAGAGGGGATGGTGAAGCTTTCTTT. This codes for CASSRGDGEAFF.

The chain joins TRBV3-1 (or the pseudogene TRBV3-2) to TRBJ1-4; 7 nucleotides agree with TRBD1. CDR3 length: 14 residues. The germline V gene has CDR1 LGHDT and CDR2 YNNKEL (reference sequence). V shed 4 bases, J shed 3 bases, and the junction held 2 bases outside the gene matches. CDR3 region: CASSRGQSNEKLFF. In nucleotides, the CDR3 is TGTGCCAGCAGCCGGGGACAGTCTAATGAAAAACTGTTTTTT.

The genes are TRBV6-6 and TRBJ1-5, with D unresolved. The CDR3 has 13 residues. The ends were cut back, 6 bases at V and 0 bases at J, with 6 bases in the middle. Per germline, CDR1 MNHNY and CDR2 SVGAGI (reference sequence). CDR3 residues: CASRTDSNQPQHF. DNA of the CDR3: TGTGCCAGCAGGACGGATAGCAATCAGCCCCAGCATTTT.

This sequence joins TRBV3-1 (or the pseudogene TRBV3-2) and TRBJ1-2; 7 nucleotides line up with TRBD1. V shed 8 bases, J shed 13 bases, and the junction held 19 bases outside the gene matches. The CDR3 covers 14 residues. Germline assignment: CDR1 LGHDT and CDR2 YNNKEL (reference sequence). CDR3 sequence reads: CASHLPPQGGEGTF. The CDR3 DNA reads TGTGCCAGCCATCTACCCCCGCAGGGGGGGGAGGGCACCTTC.

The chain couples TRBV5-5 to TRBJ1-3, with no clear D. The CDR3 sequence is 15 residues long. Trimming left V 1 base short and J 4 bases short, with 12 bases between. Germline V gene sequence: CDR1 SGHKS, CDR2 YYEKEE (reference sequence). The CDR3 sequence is CASSLLGLSGNTIYF. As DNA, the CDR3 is TGTGCCAGCAGCTTGTTAGGGTTATCCGGAAACACCATATATTTT.

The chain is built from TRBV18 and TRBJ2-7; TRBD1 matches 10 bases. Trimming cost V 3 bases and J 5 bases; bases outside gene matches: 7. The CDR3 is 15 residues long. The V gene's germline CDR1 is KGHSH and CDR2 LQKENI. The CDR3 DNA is TGTGCCAGCTCACCGGACAGGGGGAAGATCAACGAGCAGTACTTC. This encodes CASSPDRGKINEQYF.

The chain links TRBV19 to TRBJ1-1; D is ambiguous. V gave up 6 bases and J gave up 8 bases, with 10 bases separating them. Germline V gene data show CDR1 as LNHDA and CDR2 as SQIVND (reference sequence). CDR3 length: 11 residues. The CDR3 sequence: CASSTLGEAFF. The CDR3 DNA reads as TGTGCCAGTAGCACCCTAGGGGAAGCTTTCTTT.

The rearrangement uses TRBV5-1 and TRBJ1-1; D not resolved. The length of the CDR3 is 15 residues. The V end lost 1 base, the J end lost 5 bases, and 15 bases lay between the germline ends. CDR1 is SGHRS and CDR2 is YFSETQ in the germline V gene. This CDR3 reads CASSLNTNPETEAFF. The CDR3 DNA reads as TGCGCCAGCAGCTTGAATACAAACCCGGAGACTGAAGCTTTCTTT.

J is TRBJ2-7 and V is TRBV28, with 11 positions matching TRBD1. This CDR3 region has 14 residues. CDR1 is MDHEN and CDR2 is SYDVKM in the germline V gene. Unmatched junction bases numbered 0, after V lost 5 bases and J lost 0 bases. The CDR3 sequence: CASSGTGGSYEQYF. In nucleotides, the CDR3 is TGTGCCAGCAGTGGGACAGGGGGCTCCTACGAGCAGTACTTC.

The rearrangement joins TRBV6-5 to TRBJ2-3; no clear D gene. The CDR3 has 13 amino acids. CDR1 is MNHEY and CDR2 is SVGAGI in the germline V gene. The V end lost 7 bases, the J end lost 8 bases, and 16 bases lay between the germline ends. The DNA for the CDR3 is TGTGCCAGCACCTCATCCTTTCCACGTACGCAGTATTTT. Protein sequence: CASTSSFPRTQYF.

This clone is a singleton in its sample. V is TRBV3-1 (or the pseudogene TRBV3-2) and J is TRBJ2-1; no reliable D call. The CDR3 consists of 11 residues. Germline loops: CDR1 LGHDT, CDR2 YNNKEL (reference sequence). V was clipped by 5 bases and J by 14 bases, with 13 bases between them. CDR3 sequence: CASSRLAEEFF. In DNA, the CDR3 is TGTGCCAGCAGCAGACTCGCCGAGGAGTTCTTC.

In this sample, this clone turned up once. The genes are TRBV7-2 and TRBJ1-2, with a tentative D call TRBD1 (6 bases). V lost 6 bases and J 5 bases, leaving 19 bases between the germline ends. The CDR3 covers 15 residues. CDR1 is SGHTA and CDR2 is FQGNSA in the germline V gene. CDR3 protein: CASSLGTGTNYGYTF. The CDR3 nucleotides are TGTGCCAGCAGTCTGGGGACCGGGACAAATTATGGCTACACCTTC.

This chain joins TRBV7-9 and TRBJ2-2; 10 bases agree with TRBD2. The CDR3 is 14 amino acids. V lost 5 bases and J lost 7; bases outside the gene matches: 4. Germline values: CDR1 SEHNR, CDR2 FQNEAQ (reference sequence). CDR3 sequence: CASSPSGSNGELFF. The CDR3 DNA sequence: TGTGCCAGCAGCCCTAGCGGGAGTAACGGGGAGCTGTTTTTT. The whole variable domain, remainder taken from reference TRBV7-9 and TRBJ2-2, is DTGVSQNPRHKITKRGQNVTFRCDPISEHNRLYWYRQTLGQGPEFLTYFQNEAQLEKSRLLSDRFSAERPKGSFSTLEIQRTEQGDSAMYLCASSPSGSNGELFFGEGSRLTVL.

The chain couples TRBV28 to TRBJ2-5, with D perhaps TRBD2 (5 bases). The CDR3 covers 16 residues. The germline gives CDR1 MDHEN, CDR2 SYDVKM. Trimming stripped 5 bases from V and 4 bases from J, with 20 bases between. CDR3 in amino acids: CASSPRRGELRETQYF. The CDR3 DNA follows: TGTGCCAGCAGTCCTAGACGGGGAGAGTTACGAGAGACCCAGTACTTC.

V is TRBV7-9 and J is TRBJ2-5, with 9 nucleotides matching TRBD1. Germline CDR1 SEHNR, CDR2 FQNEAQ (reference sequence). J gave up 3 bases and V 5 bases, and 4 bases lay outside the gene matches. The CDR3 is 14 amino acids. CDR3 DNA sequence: TGTGCCAGCAGCCCCGGGACAGGGAAAGAGACCCAGTACTTC. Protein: CASSPGTGKETQYF.

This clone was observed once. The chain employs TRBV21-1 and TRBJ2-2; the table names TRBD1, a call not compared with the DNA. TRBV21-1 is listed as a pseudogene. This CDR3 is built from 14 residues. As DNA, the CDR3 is TGTGCCAGCAGAGACAGGTCGAACACCGGGGAGCTGTTTTTT. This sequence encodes CASRDRSNTGELFF.

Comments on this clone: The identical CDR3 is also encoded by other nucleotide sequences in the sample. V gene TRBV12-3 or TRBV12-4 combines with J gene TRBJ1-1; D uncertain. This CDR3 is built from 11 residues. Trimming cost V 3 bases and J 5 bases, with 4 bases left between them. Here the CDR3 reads CASSLGTEAFF. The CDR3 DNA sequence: TGTGCCAGCAGTTTGGGGACTGAAGCTTTCTTT.

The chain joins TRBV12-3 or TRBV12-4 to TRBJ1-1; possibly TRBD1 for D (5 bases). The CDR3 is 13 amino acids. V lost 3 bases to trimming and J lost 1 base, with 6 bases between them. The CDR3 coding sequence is TGTGCCAGCAGTTTCGGGACGAACACTGAAGCTTTCTTT. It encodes CASSFGTNTEAFF.

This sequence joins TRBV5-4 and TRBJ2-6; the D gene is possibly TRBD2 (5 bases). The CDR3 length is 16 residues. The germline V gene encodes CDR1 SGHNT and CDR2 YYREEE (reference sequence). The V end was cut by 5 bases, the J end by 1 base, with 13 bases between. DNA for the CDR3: TGTGCCAGCAGTCAAATCTCGGGATCTGGGGCCAACGTCCTGACTTTC. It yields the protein CASSQISGSGANVLTF. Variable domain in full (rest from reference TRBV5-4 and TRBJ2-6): ETGVTQSPTHLIKTRGQQVTLRCSSQSGHNTVSWYQQALGQGPQFIFQYYREEENGRGNFPPRFSGLQFPNYSSELNVNALELDDSALYLCASSQISGSGANVLTFGAGSRLTVL.

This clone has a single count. DNA of the CDR3: TGTGCCAGCAGTGAGTACCCGAACACTGAAGCTTTCTTT. Translation: CASSEYPNTEAFF. The chain joins TRBV6-1 to TRBJ1-1, with no clear D. Germline V gives CDR1 MNHNS, CDR2 SASEGT. Deletions cut 3 bases from V and 1 base from J, with 6 bases between. This CDR3 spans 13 amino acids.

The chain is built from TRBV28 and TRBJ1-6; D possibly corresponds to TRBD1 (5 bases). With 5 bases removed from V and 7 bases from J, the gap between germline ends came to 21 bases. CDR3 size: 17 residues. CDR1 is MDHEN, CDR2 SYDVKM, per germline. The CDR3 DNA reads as TGTGCCAGCAGTCCCCCGGGGATGCAGGGTGGGAATTCACCCCTCCACTTT. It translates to CASSPPGMQGGNSPLHF.

The CDR3 protein is CASRGPRGREAFF. In DNA form, the CDR3 reads TGTGCCAGCAGGGGGCCGAGAGGGCGGGAAGCTTTCTTT. J is TRBJ1-1 and V is TRBV6-5; maybe TRBD1 (5 bases). Germline V gives CDR1 MNHEY, CDR2 SVGAGI. There are 13 residues in the CDR3. Trimming took off 6 bases at V and 8 bases at J, with 16 bases between the two ends.

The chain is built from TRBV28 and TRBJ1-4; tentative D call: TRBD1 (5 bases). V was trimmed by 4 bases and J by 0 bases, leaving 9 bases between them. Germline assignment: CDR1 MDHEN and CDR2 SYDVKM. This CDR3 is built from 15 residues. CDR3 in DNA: TGTGCCAGCAGTTCCAGGACATCAACTAATGAAAAACTGTTTTTT. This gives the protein CASSSRTSTNEKLFF.